This T cell receptor (beta chain) originates from a study of cytomegalovirus exposure and HLA in healthy donors. This clone appeared once. This CDR3 is built from 14 residues. Germline V gives CDR1 MDHEN, CDR2 SYDVKM. V dropped 7 bases and J dropped 7; count of bases not matched to a gene: 10. In the PCR, 60 Vbeta and 13 Jbeta primers were used. Sequencing was performed with immunoSEQ multiplex PCR; in TCRdb, only in-frame clones are kept and a portion is missing. The sample includes 85,000 to 100,000 clones, around 60% of them seen just once. This TCR derives from a man aged 55 to 70 in good health and CMV-seronegative. The V and J genes are TRBV28 and TRBJ2-1; 7 bases are shared with TRBD2. Sequencing was carried out using PBMCs. This CDR3 is CASKGFSGRNEQFF. CDR3 bases: TGTGCCAGCAAAGGATTTAGCGGGCGAAATGAGCAGTTCTTC. Full variable domain (rest looked up from reference TRBV28 and TRBJ2-1): DVKVTQSSRYLVKRTGEKVFLECVQDMDHENMFWYRQDPGLGLRLIYFSYDVKMKEKGDIPEGYSVSREKKERFSLILESASTNQTSMYLCASKGFSGRNEQFFGPGTRLTVL.